The rows below give T cell receptor beta chains drawn from one sample of a study of shared clonotypes between healthy human individuals. TCRdb's copy holds only in-frame clones and misses some; the assay was immunoSEQ multiplex PCR. The repertoire holds 1.4 million to 1.5 million clones, roughly 97% seen once, with over 1% in the top ten. The material sequenced was naive CD4+ T cells sorted from blood. The source is a man in his thirties or forties in good health. Both conserved end residues are part of each CDR3. Each record gives: clone size, CDR3 length, V gene, J gene, CDR3 protein. Clone size, where shown, is once, few, many, or a class for clones that have expanded.

clone size: NA; CDR3 length: 12; V gene: TRBV7-6; J gene: TRBJ2-2; CDR3 protein: CASSADTGELFF
clone size: NA; CDR3 length: 16; V gene: TRBV28; J gene: TRBJ2-7; CDR3 protein: CASSSLSGSVPYEQYF
clone size: once; CDR3 length: 13; V gene: TRBV5-8; J gene: TRBJ1-5; CDR3 protein: CASSLGGVKPQHF
clone size: NA; CDR3 length: 11; V gene: TRBV20-1; J gene: TRBJ1-4; CDR3 protein: CSADQGEKLFF
clone size: NA; CDR3 length: 15; V gene: TRBV7-2; J gene: TRBJ2-3; CDR3 protein: CASSLYGRAPDTQYF
clone size: once; CDR3 length: 16; V gene: TRBV7-8; J gene: TRBJ2-3; CDR3 protein: CASSLALFAVSNTQYF
clone size: NA; CDR3 length: 16; V gene: TRBV2; J gene: TRBJ2-3; CDR3 protein: CASSERTSGYGDTQYF
clone size: NA; CDR3 length: 16; V gene: TRBV7-9; J gene: TRBJ1-1; CDR3 protein: CASSLHGTLEFTEAFF
clone size: NA; CDR3 length: 16; V gene: TRBV11-2; J gene: TRBJ2-2; CDR3 protein: CASSSLAGGSTGELFF
clone size: NA; CDR3 length: 15; V gene: TRBV5-4; J gene: TRBJ2-7; CDR3 protein: CASSRPGTESYEQYF
clone size: NA; CDR3 length: 15; V gene: TRBV12-5; J gene: TRBJ2-3; CDR3 protein: CASGLGSGFTDTQYF
clone size: NA; CDR3 length: 13; V gene: TRBV27; J gene: TRBJ2-1; CDR3 protein: CASSATPYNEQFF
clone size: NA; CDR3 length: 11; V gene: TRBV5-1; J gene: TRBJ2-1; CDR3 protein: CASSLEQIQFF
clone size: NA; CDR3 length: 14; V gene: TRBV28; J gene: TRBJ2-5; CDR3 protein: CASSLSGPRETQYF
clone size: NA; CDR3 length: 12; V gene: TRBV28; J gene: TRBJ1-1; CDR3 protein: CASSLGYTEAFF
clone size: NA; CDR3 length: 16; V gene: TRBV15; J gene: TRBJ2-3; CDR3 protein: CATSRVRDRGTDTQYF
clone size: NA; CDR3 length: 16; V gene: TRBV28; J gene: TRBJ2-3; CDR3 protein: CASSYLLAGRTDTQYF
clone size: NA; CDR3 length: 16; V gene: TRBV18; J gene: TRBJ2-4; CDR3 protein: CASSPPGGRAKNIQYF
clone size: NA; CDR3 length: 17; V gene: TRBV5-6; J gene: TRBJ2-1; CDR3 protein: CASSLGQGALPTMPQFF
clone size: NA; CDR3 length: 16; V gene: TRBV7-9; J gene: TRBJ2-6; CDR3 protein: CASSPGGGSGANVLTF
clone size: NA; CDR3 length: 13; V gene: TRBV5-5; J gene: TRBJ2-3; CDR3 protein: CASSLDSRGTQYF
clone size: NA; CDR3 length: 14; V gene: TRBV11-2; J gene: TRBJ1-2; CDR3 protein: CASSAGRTNYGYTF
clone size: NA; CDR3 length: 14; V gene: TRBV21-1; J gene: TRBJ1-5; CDR3 protein: CANHGGGYNQPQHF
clone size: NA; CDR3 length: 14; V gene: TRBV7-6; J gene: TRBJ2-1; CDR3 protein: CASSLRTSYNEQFF
clone size: NA; CDR3 length: 11; V gene: TRBV29-1; J gene: TRBJ2-7; CDR3 protein: CSVGGFYEQYF
clone size: NA; CDR3 length: 16; V gene: TRBV5-1; J gene: TRBJ1-5; CDR3 protein: CASSLGSGSSNQPQHF
clone size: NA; CDR3 length: 17; V gene: TRBV29-1; J gene: TRBJ2-7; CDR3 protein: CSVEDTWIRTGGHEQYF
clone size: NA; CDR3 length: 14; V gene: TRBV9; J gene: TRBJ2-7; CDR3 protein: CASSLSTIGAEQYF
clone size: NA; CDR3 length: 13; V gene: TRBV2; J gene: TRBJ2-7; CDR3 protein: CASSELPLGEQYF
clone size: NA; CDR3 length: 17; V gene: TRBV5-6; J gene: TRBJ2-7; CDR3 protein: CASSLGAWRGRSYEQYF
clone size: NA; CDR3 length: 14; V gene: TRBV5-1; J gene: TRBJ2-7; CDR3 protein: CASSPGGSSYEQYF
clone size: NA; CDR3 length: 13; V gene: TRBV6-1; J gene: TRBJ1-1; CDR3 protein: CASSEPWGTEAFF
clone size: NA; CDR3 length: 14; V gene: TRBV27; J gene: TRBJ2-1; CDR3 protein: CASSFRKVGNEQFF
clone size: NA; CDR3 length: 15; V gene: TRBV18; J gene: TRBJ2-2; CDR3 protein: CASSPGDFFKVKLFF
clone size: NA; CDR3 length: 15; V gene: TRBV5-4; J gene: TRBJ2-7; CDR3 protein: CASSHREGRAYEQYF
clone size: NA; CDR3 length: 13; V gene: TRBV19; J gene: TRBJ2-7; CDR3 protein: CASSRSDSYEQYF
clone size: NA; CDR3 length: 16; V gene: TRBV19; J gene: TRBJ2-7; CDR3 protein: CASSILSGTGTYEQYF
clone size: NA; CDR3 length: 13; V gene: TRBV14; J gene: TRBJ2-7; CDR3 protein: CASNFLGAGEQYF
clone size: NA; CDR3 length: 14; V gene: TRBV5-1; J gene: TRBJ1-1; CDR3 protein: CASSLNSANTEAFF
clone size: NA; CDR3 length: 14; V gene: TRBV19; J gene: TRBJ2-1; CDR3 protein: CASNQGNSYNEQFF
clone size: once; CDR3 length: 16; V gene: TRBV29-1; J gene: TRBJ2-1; CDR3 protein: CSVVPLTGDSYNEQFF
clone size: NA; CDR3 length: 17; V gene: TRBV27; J gene: TRBJ2-3; CDR3 protein: CASSLSIGGGRRDTQYF
clone size: NA; CDR3 length: 14; V gene: TRBV5-1; J gene: TRBJ2-7; CDR3 protein: CASSLREGPYEQYF
clone size: NA; CDR3 length: 14; V gene: TRBV28; J gene: TRBJ2-2; CDR3 protein: CASRVEGPPGELFF
clone size: NA; CDR3 length: 14; V gene: TRBV7-2; J gene: TRBJ1-1; CDR3 protein: CASSPKTGNTEAFF
clone size: once; CDR3 length: 13; V gene: TRBV6-1; J gene: TRBJ2-1; CDR3 protein: CASSLWKYNEQFF
clone size: NA; CDR3 length: 15; V gene: TRBV7-9; J gene: TRBJ1-2; CDR3 protein: CASSSQGGRNYGYTF
clone size: NA; CDR3 length: 14; V gene: TRBV7-3; J gene: TRBJ2-3; CDR3 protein: CASSKAGGTDTQYF
clone size: NA; CDR3 length: 15; V gene: TRBV28; J gene: TRBJ1-5; CDR3 protein: CASIPSDRENQPQHF
clone size: NA; CDR3 length: 17; V gene: TRBV6-1; J gene: TRBJ2-2; CDR3 protein: CASSAGQGRTDTGELFF
clone size: NA; CDR3 length: 13; V gene: TRBV19; J gene: TRBJ1-1; CDR3 protein: CASSRNKRGEAFF
clone size: NA; CDR3 length: 16; V gene: TRBV9; J gene: TRBJ2-1; CDR3 protein: CASSPTSGLTYNEQFF
clone size: NA; CDR3 length: 15; V gene: TRBV2; J gene: TRBJ1-5; CDR3 protein: CASSDEGLSNQPQHF
clone size: NA; CDR3 length: 15; V gene: TRBV5-4; J gene: TRBJ1-2; CDR3 protein: CASSQTGVWVYGYTF
clone size: NA; CDR3 length: 15; V gene: TRBV10-1; J gene: TRBJ2-1; CDR3 protein: CASSESGGYDNEQFF
clone size: NA; CDR3 length: 16; V gene: TRBV9; J gene: TRBJ1-2; CDR3 protein: CASGTDQGIGDYGYTF